One sample yielded the 8 T cell receptor beta chains listed below, sequenced in a study of cytomegalovirus exposure and HLA in healthy donors. PCR employed 60 Vbeta and 13 Jbeta primers. This table comes from immunoSEQ multiplex PCR, and its TCRdb copy is limited to in-frame clones, with some not included. The sample yields roughly 95,000 clones, 80% to 90% seen once. The sequenced sample was PBMCs. These receptors were collected from a man aged 25 to 40 in good health and CMV-seropositive.

The genes are TRBV27 and TRBJ1-2; D gene ambiguous. From germline, CDR1 is MNHEY and CDR2 SMNVEV (reference sequence). Trimming took off 3 bases at V and 5 bases at J, with 13 bases between the two ends. The CDR3 covers 14 residues. The CDR3 nucleotides are TGTGCCAGCAGTTTGGTGGCTGAGGGTTATGGCTACACCTTC. Protein: CASSLVAEGYGYTF.

The genes are TRBV10-3 and TRBJ2-1; 10 bases are a match to TRBD2. This CDR3 has 16 residues. The germline V gene encodes CDR1 ENHRY and CDR2 SYGVKD. J gave up 0 bases and V 4 bases, and 3 bases lay outside the gene matches. The CDR3 region is CAISATSGPSYNEQFF. The CDR3 DNA is TGTGCCATCAGTGCGACTAGCGGGCCCTCCTACAATGAGCAGTTCTTC.

CDR3 bases: TGCGCCAGCAGCTTCGGCCTAGCGGGAGGCGGCAATGAGCAGTTCTTC. Amino acid sequence: CASSFGLAGGGNEQFF. V usage is TRBV5-1 and J usage is TRBJ2-1; 11 bases align to TRBD2. The V and J ends lost 2 bases and 6 bases, in that order; junction bases with no gene match: 7. The germline V gene has CDR1 SGHRS and CDR2 YFSETQ. This CDR3 region has 16 residues.

This rearrangement joins TRBV27 to TRBJ2-7, with 7 positions matching TRBD2. Germline-derived CDR1 and CDR2 are MNHEY and SMNVEV (reference sequence). The V and J ends lost 4 bases and 3 bases, in that order; junction bases with no gene match: 15. There are 17 residues in the CDR3. Here the CDR3 reads CASSSPWAASGGYEQYF. DNA for the CDR3: TGTGCCAGCAGTTCTCCCTGGGCGGCTAGCGGCGGCTACGAGCAGTACTTC.

This clone was seen only a few times. This sequence joins TRBV10-3 and TRBJ2-1; D is ambiguous. Trimming took 4 bases from V and 6 from J, leaving 7 bases between them. This CDR3 is 12 amino acids long. The germline CDR1 and CDR2 sequences are ENHRY and SYGVKD. CDR3 DNA: TGTGCCATCAGTGGAATCGGCAATGAGCAGTTCTTC. Its protein is CAISGIGNEQFF.

The CDR3 DNA follows: TGTGCCAGCAGCTTAGAGTTTACGGGTGCGGCAGATACGCAGTATTTT. This sequence encodes CASSLEFTGAADTQYF. The V gene is TRBV7-6, the J gene TRBJ2-3; no clear D gene. CDR1 is SGHVS and CDR2 is FNYEAQ in the germline V gene. Deletions cut 1 base from V and 4 bases from J, with 15 bases between. The length of the CDR3 is 16 residues. The full variable domain, with the rest looked up from reference TRBV7-6 and TRBJ2-3, is GAGVSQSPRYKVTKRGQDVALRCDPISGHVSLYWYRQALGQGPEFLTYFNYEAQQDKSGLPNDRFSAERPEGSISTLTIQRTEQRDSAMYRCASSLEFTGAADTQYFGPGTRLTVL.

This clone was seen once. The chain combines TRBV5-4 with TRBJ2-2, with D perhaps TRBD1 (6 bases). CDR3 length: 16 residues. CDR1 and CDR2 from the germline V gene are SGHNT and YYREEE (reference sequence). Trimming removed 5 bases at V and 5 bases at J, with 19 bases between. For the CDR3, the DNA is TGTGCCAGCAGTTTAAAGAGAGGACAGAGTACCGGGGAGCTGTTTTTT. Its protein product is CASSLKRGQSTGELFF.

The CDR3: CASSPPEGRHLIYGYTF. The DNA for the CDR3 is TGTGCCAGCAGCCCACCCGAGGGCCGGCACCTAATCTATGGCTACACCTTC. The V and J genes are TRBV7-2 and TRBJ1-2, with D unresolved. The CDR3 spans 17 residues. Germline CDR1 and CDR2: SGHTA and FQGNSA. V was clipped by 5 bases and J by 4 bases, with 23 bases between them.